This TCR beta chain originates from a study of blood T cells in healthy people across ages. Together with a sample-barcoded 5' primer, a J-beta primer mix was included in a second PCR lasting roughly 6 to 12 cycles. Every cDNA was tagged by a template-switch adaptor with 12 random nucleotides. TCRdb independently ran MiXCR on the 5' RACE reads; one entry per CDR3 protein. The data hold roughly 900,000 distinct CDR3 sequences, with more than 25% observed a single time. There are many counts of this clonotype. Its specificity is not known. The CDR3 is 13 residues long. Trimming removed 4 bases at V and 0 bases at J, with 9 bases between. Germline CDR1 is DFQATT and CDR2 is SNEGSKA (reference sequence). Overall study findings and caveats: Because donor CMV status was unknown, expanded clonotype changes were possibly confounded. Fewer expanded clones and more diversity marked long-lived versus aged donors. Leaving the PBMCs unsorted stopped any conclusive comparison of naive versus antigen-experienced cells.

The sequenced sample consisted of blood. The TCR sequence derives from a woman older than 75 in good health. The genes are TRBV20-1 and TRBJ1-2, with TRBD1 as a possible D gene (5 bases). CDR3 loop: CSAKDTSNYGYTF. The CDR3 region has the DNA TGCAGTGCTAAGGACACCTCTAACTATGGCTACACCTTC.